A single sample is the source of the 2 T cell receptor beta chains below, sequenced in a study of blood T cells in healthy people across ages. A sample-barcoded 5' primer and a J-beta primer mix were used in a second PCR of roughly 7 to 11 cycles. TCRdb re-analysed the 5' RACE reads in MiXCR, keeping a single row per CDR3 protein. Of 1.5 million to 2 million distinct CDR3 sequences listed, 49% are singletons. What was sequenced was blood. The source of these receptors is a woman aged 40 to 49 in good health.

The gene calls are TRBV7-9 and TRBJ1-6, with D hard to call. This CDR3 has 14 residues. Germline CDR1 SEHNR, CDR2 FQNEAQ (reference sequence). Trimming removed 6 bases at V and 8 bases at J, with 14 bases between. CDR3 sequence: CASSPGGRDSPLHF. The CDR3 DNA is TGTGCCAGCAGTCCGGGCGGGCGCGATTCACCCCTCCACTTT.

This clonotype was observed a few times. The chain recombines TRBV12-3 or TRBV12-4 with TRBJ2-1; possible D gene TRBD1, 5 bases. The CDR3 sequence is 15 residues long. V was pared by 0 bases and J by 2 bases, with 8 bases between. This CDR3 reads CASSLAREPYNEQFF. In DNA form, the CDR3 reads TGTGCCAGCAGTTTAGCCAGGGAACCCTACAATGAGCAGTTCTTC.